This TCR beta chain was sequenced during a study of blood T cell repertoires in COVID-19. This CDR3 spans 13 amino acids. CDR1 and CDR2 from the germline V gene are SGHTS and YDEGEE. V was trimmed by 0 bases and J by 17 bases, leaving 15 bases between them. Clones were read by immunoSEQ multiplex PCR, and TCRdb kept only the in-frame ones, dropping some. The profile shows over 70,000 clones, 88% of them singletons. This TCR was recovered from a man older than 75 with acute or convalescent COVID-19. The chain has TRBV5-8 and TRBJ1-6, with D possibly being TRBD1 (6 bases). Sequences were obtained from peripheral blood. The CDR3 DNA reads TGTGCCAGCAGCTTGGGAGAGGACCCAGGGGTCCACTTT. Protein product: CASSLGEDPGVHF.